Below, 20 T cell receptor beta chains from the same sample are listed, as sequenced in a study of beta chain features in type 1 diabetes. Their antigen targets remain unknown. Whole-study findings and limits: Type 1 diabetes patients had TCRB CDR3s that were shorter (moderately but significantly so) in all four CD4+ subsets.

Sequencing targeted expressed TCRB transcripts, as all isolated RNA had been reverse transcribed. Only in-frame clones appear in the TCRdb table, and some are missing; sequencing was by immunoSEQ multiplex PCR. Of hundreds of thousands of clones in the sample, 10% to 15% are singletons; the top ten hold approximately 0.011%. The source material was naive CD4+ T cells from blood. These receptors were taken from a woman in her late teens or twenties with type 1 diabetes.

This clone has more than one count but fewer than ten. The V call is TRBV25-1, the J call TRBJ1-1; TRBD1 might be the D (5 bases). Germline lookup yields CDR1 MGHDK and CDR2 SYGVNS. V gave up 2 bases and J gave up 5 bases, with 9 bases separating them. The CDR3 totals 13 residues. Written as DNA, the CDR3 is TGTGCCAGCAGTGAACGGGGGAAGACTGAAGCTTTCTTT. This encodes CASSERGKTEAFF. The whole variable domain, filled in from reference TRBV25-1 and TRBJ1-1, reads EADIYQTPRYLVIGTGKKITLECSQTMGHDKMYWYQQDPGMELHLIHYSYGVNSTEKGDLSSESTVSRIRTEHFPLTLESARPSHTSQYLCASSERGKTEAFFGQGTRLTVV.

This clone was found a few times. The rearrangement uses TRBV19 and TRBJ1-5; 7 bases agree with TRBD1. Germline V gene lookup returns CDR1 LNHDA and CDR2 SQIVND (reference sequence). The CDR3 sequence is 15 residues long. Germline trimming cut 5 bases from V and 4 bases from J; bases unmatched to any gene: 8. CDR3 amino acids: CASSALDRKNQPQHF. As DNA, the CDR3 is TGTGCCAGTAGTGCCTTGGACAGGAAGAATCAGCCCCAGCATTTT.

V is TRBV29-1 and J is TRBJ2-7; 11 positions match TRBD2. J was trimmed by 3 bases and V by 0 bases; bases with no gene match: 10. Germline loops: CDR1 SQVTM, CDR2 ANQGSEA. This CDR3 has 17 amino acids. The CDR3 loop is CSVEEGTSGFEGYEQYF. CDR3 in DNA: TGCAGCGTTGAAGAGGGGACTAGCGGATTTGAGGGCTACGAGCAGTACTTC.

The rearrangement uses TRBV9 and TRBJ2-1, with TRBD2 identical over 8 bases. After removal of 3 bases from V and 8 bases from J, the junction contained 10 bases not matched to a gene. Germline loops: CDR1 SGDLS, CDR2 YYNGEE. This CDR3 comprises 15 residues. CDR3 sequence reads: CASSASGLVLHEQFF. CDR3 bases: TGTGCCAGCAGCGCATCGGGACTAGTTCTCCATGAGCAGTTCTTC. The full variable domain, in which reference TRBV9 and TRBJ2-1 provide the parts outside the CDR3, is DSGVTQTPKHLITATGQRVTLRCSPRSGDLSVYWYQQSLDQGLQFLIQYYNGEERAKGNILERFSAQQFPDLHSELNLSSLELGDSALYFCASSASGLVLHEQFFGPGTRLTVL.

Points on this clone: The same CDR3 also results from other DNA sequences found in this sample. The gene calls are TRBV7-9 and TRBJ2-7, with D unresolved. Looked up from germline, CDR1 is SEHNR and CDR2 is FQNEAQ (reference sequence). V was shortened by 5 bases and J by 1 base, with 6 bases between the two germline ends. This CDR3 comprises 12 residues. CDR3 sequence: CASSPGSYEQYF. Here the CDR3 DNA reads TGTGCCAGCAGCCCCGGGTCCTACGAGCAGTACTTC.

The J gene is TRBJ2-3, the V gene TRBV4-2; D is ambiguous. Germline CDR1 reads LGHNA; CDR2 reads YNFKEQ. V lost 0 bases to trimming and J lost 6 bases, with 25 bases between them. This CDR3 spans 19 amino acids. CDR3: CASSQDSLTAVSPRDTQYF. CDR3 nucleotide sequence: TGTGCCAGCAGCCAAGATTCCCTGACGGCGGTCTCCCCAAGGGATACGCAGTATTTT.

This clone has only a few counts. The rearrangement joins TRBV18 to TRBJ2-5; TRBD1 agrees at 9 bases. Trimming removed 4 bases from V and 2 bases from J; junction bases left unmatched: 8. The germline V gene encodes CDR1 KGHSH and CDR2 LQKENI. The CDR3 has 16 residues. CDR3 nucleotide sequence: TGTGCCAGCTCACGGGACAGGGAAATGTGGCAAGAGACCCAGTACTTC. Translated: CASSRDREMWQETQYF. The full variable domain, completed using reference TRBV18 and TRBJ2-5, is NAGVMQNPRHLVRRRGQEARLRCSPMKGHSHVYWYRQLPEEGLKFMVYLQKENIIDESGMPKERFSAEFPKEGPSILRIQQVVRGDSAAYFCASSRDREMWQETQYFGPGTRLLVL.

Only a few counts were recorded for this clone. The chain uses TRBV27 and TRBJ2-7; TRBD1 is a possible D gene (5 bases). The CDR3 is 16 residues long. The germline V and J ends were trimmed by 5 bases and 1 base, with 18 bases remaining between them. In germline, CDR1 is MNHEY, CDR2 SMNVEV (reference sequence). The CDR3 nucleotides read TGTGCCAGCAGTAGAATTGGGGCGAAGGGGTCCTACGAGCAGTACTTC. Protein product: CASSRIGAKGSYEQYF.

This rearrangement joins TRBV5-1 to TRBJ1-1; 7 bases are a match to TRBD1. V lost 9 bases and J lost 0; bases outside the gene matches: 8. Germline loops: CDR1 SGHRS, CDR2 YFSETQ. This CDR3 comprises 14 residues. CDR3 coding DNA: TGCGCCACCAGGGACAGAGGGCTGAACACTGAAGCTTTCTTT. Protein sequence: CATRDRGLNTEAFF.

V usage is TRBV19 and J usage is TRBJ2-2, with D possibly being TRBD2 (5 bases). Germline CDR1 reads LNHDA; CDR2 reads SQIVND (reference sequence). V lost 0 bases, J lost 4 bases, and 15 bases lay in between. The CDR3 runs to 17 residues. The CDR3 spells CASSIDLARTSTGELFF. The CDR3 DNA follows: TGTGCCAGTAGTATAGACCTAGCAAGGACGAGCACCGGGGAGCTGTTTTTT.

This clone was detected only a few times. The chain carries TRBV4-3 and TRBJ1-1; D is perhaps TRBD1 (5 bases). V was cut by 0 bases and J by 2 bases, with 10 bases left in between. This CDR3 comprises 15 residues. Germline lookup yields CDR1 LGHNA and CDR2 YSLEER. The CDR3 region is CASSQEPGGNTEAFF. Written as DNA, the CDR3 is TGCGCCAGCAGCCAAGAACCGGGGGGAAACACTGAAGCTTTCTTT.

This chain uses TRBV5-4 with TRBJ2-1; TRBD2 agrees at 8 bases. Germline CDR1 reads SGHNT; CDR2 reads YYREEE (reference sequence). The CDR3 runs to 16 residues. Unmatched junction bases numbered 12, after V lost 4 bases and J lost 6 bases. CDR3: CASSPTVAGMGNEQFF. CDR3 nucleotides: TGTGCCAGCAGCCCGACGGTAGCGGGAATGGGCAATGAGCAGTTCTTC.

The CDR3 loop is CAIQTGVNTEAFF. The CDR3 DNA reads TGTGCCATCCAGACAGGGGTTAACACTGAAGCTTTCTTT. The V gene is TRBV10-3, the J gene TRBJ1-1; 8 bases map to TRBD1. J lost 2 bases, V lost 8 bases, and 4 bases had no gene match. Germline CDR1 is ENHRY and CDR2 is SYGVKD. This CDR3 is built from 13 residues.

This clone was picked up a small number of times. The chain has TRBV2 and TRBJ1-3; D might be TRBD1 (5 bases). Germline V lookup: CDR1 SNHLY, CDR2 FYNNEI. V dropped 5 bases and J dropped 0 bases, with 8 bases sitting between them. This CDR3 is built from 14 residues. The CDR3 is CASSRRDSGNTIYF. CDR3 DNA sequence: TGTGCCAGCAGTCGCAGGGACTCTGGAAACACCATATATTTT.

The chain uses TRBV4-3 and TRBJ2-3; the D gene is possibly TRBD2 (6 bases). The length of the CDR3 is 14 residues. Trimming shortened V by 1 base and J by 5 bases, and 10 bases separated the two germline ends. Per germline, CDR1 LGHNA and CDR2 YSLEER. The CDR3 protein is CASSQVVSGDTQYF. The CDR3 bases are TGCGCCAGCAGCCAAGTAGTTAGCGGAGATACGCAGTATTTT.

This sequence joins TRBV6-5 and TRBJ2-7; TRBD1 agrees at 8 bases. The CDR3 length is 14 residues. After removal of 6 bases from V and 4 bases from J, the junction contained 8 bases not matched to a gene. In germline, CDR1 is MNHEY, CDR2 SVGAGI. The CDR3 nucleotides read TGTGCCAGCAGCGGGGGACAGGCGGGGTACGAGCAGTACTTC. Translation gives CASSGGQAGYEQYF.

This clone came up a few times. The V call is TRBV19, the J call TRBJ1-6; the D is unclear. This CDR3 region has 15 residues. The germline gives CDR1 LNHDA, CDR2 SQIVND (reference sequence). V lost 1 base and J lost 4, with 8 bases in between. CDR3 bases: TGTGCCAGTAGTATAGCGCCGGGATATAATTCACCCCTCCACTTT. Protein product: CASSIAPGYNSPLHF. The variable domain in full, completed from reference TRBV19 and TRBJ1-6, reads DGGITQSPKYLFRKEGQNVTLSCEQNLNHDAMYWYRQDPGQGLRLIYYSQIVNDFQKGDIAEGYSVSREKKESFPLTVTSAQKNPTAFYLCASSIAPGYNSPLHFGNGTRLTVT.

This chain links TRBV6-5 with TRBJ2-1, with 8 bases aligning to TRBD1. Trimming took 6 bases from V and 6 from J; bases not matched to a gene: 7. CDR3 length: 14 residues. The V gene's germline CDR1 is MNHEY and CDR2 SVGAGI. The CDR3 spells CASSRQGTRNEQFF. CDR3 sequence (DNA): TGTGCCAGCAGCCGACAGGGGACGCGCAATGAGCAGTTCTTC.

This chain connects TRBV21-1 to TRBJ1-1. TRBV21-1 is annotated as a pseudogene. This CDR3 is 16 amino acids long. CDR3 loop: CASSTGREGRVTEAFF. DNA of the CDR3: TGTGCCAGCAGCACGGGGAGGGAGGGTCGGGTTACTGAAGCTTTCTTT.

This sequence joins TRBV12-5 and TRBJ2-1; unclear D gene. CDR1 LGHNT and CDR2 FRNRAP come from the germline V gene. Trimming took 6 bases from V and 2 from J, leaving 8 bases between them. The CDR3 runs to 13 residues. CDR3 nucleotide sequence: TGTGCTAGTGGAACCGAGCCCTACAATGAGCAGTTCTTC. The encoded protein is CASGTEPYNEQFF.